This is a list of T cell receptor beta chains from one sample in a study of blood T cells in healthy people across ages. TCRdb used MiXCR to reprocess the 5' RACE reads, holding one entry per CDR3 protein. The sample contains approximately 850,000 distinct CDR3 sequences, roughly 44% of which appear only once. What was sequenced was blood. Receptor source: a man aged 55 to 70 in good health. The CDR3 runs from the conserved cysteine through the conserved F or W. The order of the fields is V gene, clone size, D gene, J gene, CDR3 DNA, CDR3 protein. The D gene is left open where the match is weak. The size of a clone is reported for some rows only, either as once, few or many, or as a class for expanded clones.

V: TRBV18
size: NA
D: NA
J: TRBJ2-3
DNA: TGTGCCAGCTCACATCGTAGCACAGATACGCAGTATTTT
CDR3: CASSHRSTDTQYF

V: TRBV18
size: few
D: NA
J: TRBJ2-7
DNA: TGTGCCAGCTCACCATTTGAGGCTAGCTCCTACGAGCAGTACTTC
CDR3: CASSPFEASSYEQYF

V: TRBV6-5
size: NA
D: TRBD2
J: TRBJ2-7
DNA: TGTGCCAGCAGGTCTACCCGTAGCGGGACCTACGAGCAGTACTTC
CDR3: CASRSTRSGTYEQYF

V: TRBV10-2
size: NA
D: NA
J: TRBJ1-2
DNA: TGCGCCAGCAGTCGCGTGCGGGACTCGAACTATGGCTACACCTTC
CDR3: CASSRVRDSNYGYTF

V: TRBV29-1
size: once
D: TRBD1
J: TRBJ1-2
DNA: TGCGGCGTTGACGGGACAGGGGGCATCTATGGCTACACCTTC
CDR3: CGVDGTGGIYGYTF

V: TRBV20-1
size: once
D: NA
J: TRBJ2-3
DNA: TGCAGTGTTGGGAGCCGAATGACAGATACGCAGTATTTT
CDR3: CSVGSRMTDTQYF

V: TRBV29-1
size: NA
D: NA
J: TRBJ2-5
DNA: TGCAGCGTCGCCGGGACACGGCAAGAGACCCAGTACTTC
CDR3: CSVAGTRQETQYF

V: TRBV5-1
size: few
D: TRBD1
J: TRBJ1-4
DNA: TGCGCCAGCAGCCTGACAGGGGTGGAAGAAAAACTGTTTTTT
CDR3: CASSLTGVEEKLFF

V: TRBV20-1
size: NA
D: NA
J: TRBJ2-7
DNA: TGCAGTGCTCAGACAGGTGCATTCCACGAGCAGTACTTC
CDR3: CSAQTGAFHEQYF

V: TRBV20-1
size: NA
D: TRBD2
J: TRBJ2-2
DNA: TGCAGTGCGTTAGCGGGCGGCGGGGAGCTGTTTTTT
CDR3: CSALAGGGELFF

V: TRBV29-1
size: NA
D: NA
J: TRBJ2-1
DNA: TGCAGCGTTGTTCATGGGACTGGGTACAATGAGCAGTTCTTC
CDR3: CSVVHGTGYNEQFF

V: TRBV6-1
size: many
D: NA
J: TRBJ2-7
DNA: TGTGCCAGCAGCCGGGACACGAACTACGAGCAGTACTTC
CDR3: CASSRDTNYEQYF

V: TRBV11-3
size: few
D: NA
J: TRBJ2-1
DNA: TGTGCCAGCAAGTCCCCCCGGTTCAATGAGCAGTTCTTC
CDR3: CASKSPRFNEQFF

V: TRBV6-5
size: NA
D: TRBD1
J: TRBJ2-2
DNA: TGTGCCAGCAGTACCGGGACAGTACGAACCGGGGAGCTGTTTTTT
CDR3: CASSTGTVRTGELFF

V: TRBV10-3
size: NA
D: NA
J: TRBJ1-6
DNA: TGTGCCATCAGTGCCCGCGGGCAGGGGTCAAATTCCTATAATTCACCCCTCCACTTT
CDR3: CAISARGQGSNSYNSPLHF

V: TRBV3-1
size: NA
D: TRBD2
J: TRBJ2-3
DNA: TGTGCCAGCAGCCAAGATAGCGGGGAGACAGATACGCAGTATTTT
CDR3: CASSQDSGETDTQYF

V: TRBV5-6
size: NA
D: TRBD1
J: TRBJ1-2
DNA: TGTGCCAGCAGCTTCCCAGGGGGGGGCTACACCTTC
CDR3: CASSFPGGGYTF

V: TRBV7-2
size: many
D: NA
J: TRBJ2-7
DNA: TGTGCCAGCAGCTTATTGACGGTTTCCTACGAGCAGTACTTC
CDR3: CASSLLTVSYEQYF

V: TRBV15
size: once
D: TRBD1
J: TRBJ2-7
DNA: TGTGCCACCAGCAGAGCGAATACAGGGGCCTCCTACAATGAGCAGTACTTC
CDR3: CATSRANTGASYNEQYF

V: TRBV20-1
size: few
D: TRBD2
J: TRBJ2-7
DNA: TGCAGTGCTAGGGCCGGGACTAGCGGGAGGGCCTCGGTCTACGAGCAGTACTTC
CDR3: CSARAGTSGRASVYEQYF

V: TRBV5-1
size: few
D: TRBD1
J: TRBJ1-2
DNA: TGCGCCAGCAGCCAGCAATCAACAGGGGGCTATGGCTACACCTTC
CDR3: CASSQQSTGGYGYTF

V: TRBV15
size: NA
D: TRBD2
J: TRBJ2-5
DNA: TGTGCCACCAGCAGAGAGCGGGGGGCAGTCGTCGATGAGCAGTACTTC
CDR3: CATSRERGAVVDEQYF

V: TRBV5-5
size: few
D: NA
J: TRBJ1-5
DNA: TGTGCCAGCAGCCCTCGTGGGGGTGGAGATCAGCCCCAGCATTTT
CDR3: CASSPRGGGDQPQHF

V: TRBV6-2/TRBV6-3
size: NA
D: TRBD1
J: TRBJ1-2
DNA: TGTGCCAGCAGTCCCCTTGGACAGGGGGCGAGCTACACCTTC
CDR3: CASSPLGQGASYTF

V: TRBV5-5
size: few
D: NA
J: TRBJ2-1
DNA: TGTGCCAGCAGCGGGACGCAGACCTACAATGAGCAGTTCTTC
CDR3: CASSGTQTYNEQFF

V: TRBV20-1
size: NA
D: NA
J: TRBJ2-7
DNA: TGCAGTGCTAGAGAAACAGCCCGTGGGTACGAGCAGTACTTC
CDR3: CSARETARGYEQYF

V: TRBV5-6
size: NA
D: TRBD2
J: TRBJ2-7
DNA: TGTGCCAGCAGCTTAAGACTAGCGGGGAACGAGCAGTACTTC
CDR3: CASSLRLAGNEQYF

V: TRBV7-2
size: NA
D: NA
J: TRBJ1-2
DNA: TGTGCCAGCAGCCCGTCGGGGGGGACCAACTATGGCTACACCTTC
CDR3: CASSPSGGTNYGYTF

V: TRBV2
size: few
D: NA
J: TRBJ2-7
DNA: TGTGCCAGCAGTGCCCGGGACGGTCACTACGAGCAGTACTTC
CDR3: CASSARDGHYEQYF

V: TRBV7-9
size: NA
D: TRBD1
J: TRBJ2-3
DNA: TGTGCCAGCAGCTTAGCGGACAGGGGAGGCCGCACAGGTACGCAGTATTTT
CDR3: CASSLADRGGRTGTQYF

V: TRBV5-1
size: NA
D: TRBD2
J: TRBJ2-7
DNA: TGCGCCAGCAGTATAGGCAGCGGGGGTTCCTACGAGCAGTACTTC
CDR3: CASSIGSGGSYEQYF

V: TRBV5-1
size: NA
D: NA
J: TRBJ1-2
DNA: TGCGCCAGCGAGGAGACAGGCGGGGGCTATGGCTACACCTTC
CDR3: CASEETGGGYGYTF

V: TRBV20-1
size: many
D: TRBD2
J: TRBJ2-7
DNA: TGCAGTGCTCGGCTTACTAGCGGGGGCGACGAGCAGTACTTC
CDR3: CSARLTSGGDEQYF